Following are 8 T cell receptor beta chains from one sample sequenced in a study of T cell responses to AZD1222 COVID-19 vaccine. Clones were sequenced by immunoSEQ multiplex PCR, and TCRdb holds only the in-frame ones, with some missing. This sample has some 140,000 clones, with over 85% found just once. The specimen was peripheral blood, collected on day 0 of AZD1222 vaccination. These receptors all stem from an adult in good health.

This sequence joins TRBV28 and TRBJ1-2, with D unclear. Trimming left V 4 bases short and J 4 bases short, with 7 bases between. Germline V CDR1 and CDR2: MDHEN, SYDVKM. The CDR3 is 12 amino acids. The CDR3 DNA reads as TGTGCCAGCAGTTCGAGTTTCTATGGCTACACCTTC. Protein sequence: CASSSSFYGYTF.

V is TRBV7-2 and J is TRBJ1-6, with D tentatively TRBD1 (5 bases). CDR3 length equals 19 residues. The V gene lost 1 base and the J gene lost 7 bases, with 23 bases spanning the gap. CDR1 SGHTA and CDR2 FQGNSA come from the germline V gene. In DNA, the CDR3 is TGTGCCAGCAGCTTAGGCCCCTCCCGGGACGCGTACAGAAATTCACCCCTCCACTTT. This sequence encodes CASSLGPSRDAYRNSPLHF.

The CDR3 reads CASSQGISAHNEQFF. DNA for the CDR3: TGTGCCAGCAGCCAAGGAATAAGTGCCCACAATGAGCAGTTCTTC. V usage is TRBV3-1 (or the pseudogene TRBV3-2) and J usage is TRBJ2-1; D not certain. The V and J ends lost 1 base and 5 bases respectively, with 12 bases between them. The CDR3 runs to 15 residues. Germline-derived CDR1 and CDR2 are LGHDT and YNNKEL (reference sequence).

This sequence joins TRBV6-5 and TRBJ1-1; no firm D call. CDR3 size: 15 residues. Per germline, CDR1 MNHEY and CDR2 SVGAGI. The V end was cut by 2 bases, the J end by 1 base, with 11 bases between. The DNA of the CDR3 is TGTGCCAGCAGTTACCTCGAAGCCGGGAACACTGAAGCTTTCTTT. Encoded protein: CASSYLEAGNTEAFF.

V usage is TRBV29-1 and J usage is TRBJ2-7; 11 bases agree with TRBD2. This CDR3 spans 14 amino acids. The V segment lost 5 bases and the J segment 7 bases; nucleotides outside the gene matches: 10. Germline assignment: CDR1 SQVTM and CDR2 ANQGSEA. The DNA of the CDR3 is TGCAGCGTTCGTCCGGGACTAGCGGCTAGGGAGCAGTACTTC. Amino acids: CSVRPGLAAREQYF.

This clone was recorded only once. This rearrangement joins TRBV30 to TRBJ2-7; TRBD2 matches at 10 bases. With V trimmed by 3 bases and J by 0 bases, 5 bases remained unmatched. The CDR3 contains 15 residues. CDR1 is GTSNPN, CDR2 SVGIG, per germline (reference sequence). The CDR3 loop is CAWRTGLASSYEQYF. CDR3 nucleotide sequence: TGTGCCTGGAGGACGGGACTAGCGAGCTCCTACGAGCAGTACTTC.

The chain recombines TRBV27 with TRBJ2-7, with 11 bases lining up with TRBD2. CDR3 length: 16 amino acids. J was trimmed by 3 bases and V by 6 bases; bases with no gene match: 10. Germline lookup yields CDR1 MNHEY and CDR2 SMNVEV (reference sequence). The CDR3 region is CASRYLAGGKSYEQYF. The CDR3 DNA is TGTGCCAGCAGGTACCTAGCGGGAGGTAAAAGCTACGAGCAGTACTTC.

This clone was counted a few times. The chain has TRBV9 and TRBJ2-7, with a possible D match to TRBD2 (6 bases). Germline V gene data show CDR1 as SGDLS and CDR2 as YYNGEE. V was trimmed by 0 bases and J by 2 bases, leaving 15 bases between them. This CDR3 spans 16 amino acids. The CDR3 region is CASSVGWDSGTYEQYF. The CDR3, as DNA: TGTGCCAGCAGCGTAGGGTGGGACTCAGGGACCTACGAGCAGTACTTC.